Each of the 17 T cell receptor beta chains below was sequenced from the same sample in a study of blood T cells in healthy people across ages. Using a J-beta primer mix together with a sample-barcoded 5' primer, a second PCR was run for about 6 to 12 cycles. TCRdb independently ran MiXCR on the 5' RACE reads; one entry per CDR3 protein. Seen here are 950,000 to 1,200,000 distinct CDR3 sequences, roughly two fifths observed once, and the top ten hold around 13%. The specimen was blood. The receptors derive from a man aged 18 to 35 in good health.

The rearrangement links TRBV4-3 to TRBJ1-2, with no clear D. Germline-derived CDR1 and CDR2 are LGHNA and YSLEER. Trimming stripped 5 bases from V and 1 base from J, with 14 bases between. CDR3 length equals 15 residues. CDR3: CASSKGLGYNYGYTF. CDR3 nucleotides: TGCGCCAGCAGCAAAGGGCTCGGTTATAACTATGGCTACACCTTC.

This clonotype was seen only once. The chain employs TRBV10-3 and TRBJ1-1; the D is unclear. Between the trimmed V and J ends, which lost 0 bases and 0 bases, there was a span of 11 bases. This CDR3 is built from 16 residues. Germline CDR1 and CDR2: ENHRY and SYGVKD. DNA for the CDR3: TGTGCCATCAGTGAGTCTGTGGTCCGGTTGAACACTGAAGCTTTCTTT. Translated, it gives CAISESVVRLNTEAFF.

The rearrangement links TRBV5-1 to TRBJ2-3, with a weak D call TRBD1 (6 bases). The CDR3 contains 16 residues. Germline assignment: CDR1 SGHRS and CDR2 YFSETQ. The ends were cut back, 2 bases at V and 4 bases at J, with 17 bases in the middle. CDR3 loop: CASSFRDKRASDTQYF. CDR3 bases: TGCGCCAGCAGCTTTAGGGACAAACGAGCCTCAGATACGCAGTATTTT.

V and J are TRBV4-2 and TRBJ2-5; 7 bases match TRBD1. J gave up 11 bases and V 1 base, and 10 bases lay outside the gene matches. In germline, CDR1 is LGHNA, CDR2 YNFKEQ. CDR3 size: 14 residues. The CDR3 loop reads CASSQGTGLAEQYF. The CDR3 nucleotides are TGTGCCAGCAGCCAAGGGACAGGCTTGGCTGAGCAGTACTTC.

J is TRBJ2-5 and V is TRBV12-3 or TRBV12-4; 7 nucleotides line up with TRBD1. The ends lost 5 bases at V and 11 bases at J; junction bases unmatched: 17. The CDR3 has 15 amino acids. For the CDR3, the DNA is TGTGCCAGCAGTACGGAGCCGGGACAGCACAATGAGCAGTACTTC. Translation: CASSTEPGQHNEQYF.

The gene calls are TRBV7-2 and TRBJ1-1; tentative D call: TRBD1 (6 bases). The V gene's germline CDR1 is SGHTA and CDR2 FQGNSA. This CDR3 contains 14 residues. With 5 bases removed from V and 0 bases from J, the gap between germline ends came to 10 bases. For the CDR3, the DNA is TGTGCCAGCAGCGCCGGGACACTGAACACTGAAGCTTTCTTT. Amino acids: CASSAGTLNTEAFF.

As to this clonotype: A much larger clone is a single base away; this may be a read error. Here the CDR3 DNA reads TGTGCCAGCAGCCCCACAGGGTCCATGGACACTGAAGCTTTCTTT. This gives the protein CASSPTGSMDTEAFF. The gene calls are TRBV7-2 and TRBJ1-1, with D tentatively TRBD1 (6 bases). Trimming left V 5 bases short and J 3 bases short, with 16 bases between. CDR1 SGHTA and CDR2 FQGNSA come from the germline V gene. This CDR3 comprises 15 residues. The whole variable domain, remainder taken from reference TRBV7-2 and TRBJ1-1, is GAGVSQSPSNKVTEKGKDVELRCDPISGHTALYWYRQSLGQGLEFLIYFQGNSAPDKSGLPSDRFSAERTGGSVSTLTIQRTQQEDSAVYLCASSPTGSMDTEAFFGQGTRLTVV.

The chain couples TRBV20-1 to TRBJ1-5, with D tentatively TRBD1 (5 bases). The V gene's germline CDR1 is DFQATT and CDR2 SNEGSKA (reference sequence). V was pared by 1 base and J by 6 bases, with 13 bases between. This CDR3 spans 14 amino acids. This CDR3 reads CSARGAGSAQPQHF. The CDR3 nucleotides read TGCAGTGCTAGAGGGGCAGGGTCAGCTCAGCCCCAGCATTTT.

The V gene is TRBV20-1, the J gene TRBJ1-1; D gene uncertain. The CDR3 has 12 residues. Per the germline V gene, CDR1 is DFQATT and CDR2 is SNEGSKA (reference sequence). The V end was cut by 1 base, the J end by 3 bases, with 6 bases between. CDR3: CSARGEYTEAFF. The CDR3 coding sequence is TGCAGTGCTAGAGGGGAGTACACTGAAGCTTTCTTT.

The V and J genes are TRBV5-1 and TRBJ2-1, with TRBD2 identical over 7 bases. The J call may not be correct, given that the DNA end is closer to TRBJ2-7. This CDR3 is built from 14 residues. The germline CDR1 and CDR2 sequences are SGHRS and YFSETQ. In DNA form, the CDR3 reads TGCGCCAGCAGTACTAGCGAGAATTACAATGAGCAGTACTTC. Translation: CASSTSENYNEQYF.

This clonotype has more than one count but fewer than ten. The V gene is TRBV24-1, the J gene TRBJ2-5; D is possibly TRBD1 (5 bases). V lost 1 base and J 0 bases, leaving 8 bases between the germline ends. The CDR3 spans 15 residues. Looked up from germline, CDR1 is KGHDR and CDR2 is SFDVKD. CDR3 residues: CATSDFGRDQETQYF. The CDR3 coding sequence is TGTGCCACCAGTGATTTCGGCAGGGACCAAGAGACCCAGTACTTC.

CDR3 bases: TGTGCCACCACACAGGGGGCTGCTGGGGCCAACGTCCTGACTTTC. Amino acids: CATTQGAAGANVLTF. The V and J genes are TRBV28 and TRBJ2-6; 9 bases agree with TRBD1. Trimming took 10 bases from V and 2 from J; bases not matched to a gene: 6. Germline CDR1 MDHEN, CDR2 SYDVKM. This CDR3 contains 15 residues.

This clonotype has only a few counts. The chain combines TRBV3-1 with TRBJ2-1; TRBD2 agrees at 14 bases. The CDR3 totals 15 residues. In germline, CDR1 is LGHDT, CDR2 YNNKEL (reference sequence). With 3 bases clipped from V and 5 bases from J, the junction kept 0 bases outside the gene matches. The CDR3 nucleotides are TGTGCCAGCAGCCAGACTAGCGGGGGGGACAATGAGCAGTTCTTC. Translating gives CASSQTSGGDNEQFF.

This clonotype occurred a few times. This chain joins TRBV3-1 and TRBJ1-5; D remains ambiguous. Germline CDR1 and CDR2: LGHDT and YNNKEL (reference sequence). V was clipped by 4 bases and J by 5 bases, with 9 bases between them. This CDR3 is 13 amino acids long. CDR3: CASSRSTDQPQHF. The CDR3, as DNA: TGTGCCAGCAGCCGGTCCACTGATCAGCCCCAGCATTTT.

The chain employs TRBV5-1 and TRBJ2-5, with 8 bases aligning to TRBD1. Per the germline V gene, CDR1 is SGHRS and CDR2 is YFSETQ. J lost 11 bases, V lost 4 bases, and 13 bases had no gene match. CDR3 length: 14 residues. The CDR3 loop is CASSGGTGTVKQYF. The CDR3 DNA reads as TGCGCCAGCAGCGGCGGGACAGGTACTGTTAAGCAGTACTTC.

V usage is TRBV12-5 and J usage is TRBJ2-7; perhaps TRBD2 as D (5 bases). The CDR3 consists of 14 residues. V shed 0 bases and J shed 3 bases, with 9 bases lying between them. Germline CDR1 LGHNT, CDR2 FRNRAP. The CDR3 sequence is CASGLVGRGYEQYF. The CDR3 DNA sequence: TGTGCTAGTGGTTTGGTAGGCCGGGGCTACGAGCAGTACTTC.

This clonotype was recorded a few times. The rearrangement uses TRBV7-2 and TRBJ2-1; 11 positions agree with TRBD2. This CDR3 is 20 amino acids long. The germline V gene has CDR1 SGHTA and CDR2 FQGNSA. V dropped 5 bases and J dropped 7; count of bases not matched to a gene: 22. The CDR3 nucleotides read TGTGCCAGCAGCCTACGCCCTATTGAGGTAGCGGGGGGGCAAGGTAATGAGCAGTTCTTC. This encodes CASSLRPIEVAGGQGNEQFF.